This T cell receptor (beta chain) was recorded in a study of T cell responses to AZD1222 COVID-19 vaccine. Study outcomes and limitations: Regions left unmutated in variants are reportedly the target of nearly half of spike-specific TCRs. Repertoires in all cases were sampled only once the peak T cell response had passed. Only 5 or 6 individuals given AZD1222 were seropositive at baseline. Among vaccine-associated CD4 TCRs, coverage spanned spike, with dominance at 160-218 and 743-854.

Here immunoSEQ multiplex PCR was the method, and the copy in TCRdb shows in-frame clones only, minus some. The table lists roughly 200,000 clones, 90% to 95% of them singletons. The J segment lost 2 bases and the V segment lost 10 bases, leaving 3 bases of the junction unmatched. This CDR3 contains 12 residues. Per the germline V gene, CDR1 is SGHAT and CDR2 is FQNNGV. With regard to this clone: The antigen remains undetermined.

V is TRBV11-2 and J is TRBJ2-5, with TRBD1 matching 8 bases. The sequence came from an adult who received the MenACWY meningococcal vaccine as a control. This specimen was peripheral blood, taken 28 days after the second dose of the MenACWY control vaccine. DNA of the CDR3: TGTGCCACCGGGACAGGACAAGAGACCCAGTACTTC. Translated, it gives CATGTGQETQYF.